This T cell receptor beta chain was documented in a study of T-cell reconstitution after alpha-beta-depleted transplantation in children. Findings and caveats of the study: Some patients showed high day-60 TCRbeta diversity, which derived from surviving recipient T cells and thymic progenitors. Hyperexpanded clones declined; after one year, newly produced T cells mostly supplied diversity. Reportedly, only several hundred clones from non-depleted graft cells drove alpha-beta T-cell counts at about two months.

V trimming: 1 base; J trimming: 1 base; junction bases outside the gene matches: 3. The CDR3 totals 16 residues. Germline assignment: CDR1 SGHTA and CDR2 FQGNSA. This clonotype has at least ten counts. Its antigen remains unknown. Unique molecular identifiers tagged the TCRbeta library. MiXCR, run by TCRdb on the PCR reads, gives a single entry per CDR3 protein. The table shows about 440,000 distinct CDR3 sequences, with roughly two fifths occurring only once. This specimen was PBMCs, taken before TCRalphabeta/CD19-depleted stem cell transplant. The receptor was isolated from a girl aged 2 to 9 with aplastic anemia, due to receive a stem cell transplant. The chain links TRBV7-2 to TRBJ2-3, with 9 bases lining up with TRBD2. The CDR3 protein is CASSLVGLAGTDTQYF. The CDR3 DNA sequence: TGTGCCAGCAGCTTAGTGGGACTAGCAGGCACAGATACGCAGTATTTT.